Detailed here is one T cell receptor (beta chain). This record comes from a study of T cells in Graves' hyperthyroidism and ophthalmopathy. From RNA transcripts, TCR beta CDR3 regions were amplified. A first-round RT-PCR of the TCR CDR3 used the HTBI primer set. One entry per CDR3 protein, called by TCRdb with MiXCR from the multiplex PCR reads. The sample consists of hundreds of thousands of distinct CDR3 sequences, 13% to 15% of them appearing once. With duration under 3 months, ophthalmopathy was active: Clinical Activity Score at least 3, NOSPECS at least 4. Fresh 10 ml peripheral blood yielded PBMCs. Germline-derived CDR1 and CDR2 are LNHDA and SQIVND (reference sequence). The V end was cut by 7 bases, the J end by 4 bases, with 11 bases between. The CDR3 is 13 residues long.

What was sequenced was blood. The rearrangement links TRBV19 to TRBJ1-3; D is possibly TRBD1 (5 bases). This TCR derives from a woman between 45 and 60 years old with Graves' ophthalmopathy. CDR3 sequence: CASTRRGGNTIYF. Here the CDR3 DNA reads TGTGCCAGTACCCGACGGGGGGGAAACACCATATATTTT. The full variable domain, with the rest looked up from reference TRBV19 and TRBJ1-3, is DGGITQSPKYLFRKEGQNVTLSCEQNLNHDAMYWYRQDPGQGLRLIYYSQIVNDFQKGDIAEGYSVSREKKESFPLTVTSAQKNPTAFYLCASTRRGGNTIYFGEGSWLTVV.